The 15 T cell receptor beta chains below were found in one sample sequenced in a study of blood T cell repertoires in COVID-19. The repertoire was sequenced with immunoSEQ multiplex PCR; TCRdb's copy has only in-frame clones and lacks some. The repertoire holds around 160,000 clones, with 80% to 85% as singletons. Sequenced input: PBMCs or T cells enriched from blood (not recorded which). The source is a woman aged 45-60 years who had been exposed to COVID-19.

The chain recombines TRBV5-1 with TRBJ2-1; D is perhaps TRBD2 (6 bases). This CDR3 is 17 amino acids long. The V gene's germline CDR1 is SGHRS and CDR2 YFSETQ. Trimming pared 0 bases from V and 5 bases from J, leaving 18 bases between. CDR3 loop: CASSLAWSGLAHNEQFF. In nucleotides, the CDR3 is TGCGCCAGCAGCTTGGCATGGTCGGGGCTAGCGCACAATGAGCAGTTCTTC. Full variable domain (outside the CDR3, taken from reference TRBV5-1 and TRBJ2-1): KAGVTQTPRYLIKTRGQQVTLSCSPISGHRSVSWYQQTPGQGLQFLFEYFSETQRNKGNFPGRFSGRQFSNSRSEMNVSTLELGDSALYLCASSLAWSGLAHNEQFFGPGTRLTVL.

In its sample, this clone was seen once. The chain recombines TRBV28 with TRBJ2-7, with 10 bases fitting TRBD1. This CDR3 contains 16 residues. With 2 bases clipped from V and 4 bases from J, the junction kept 8 bases outside the gene matches. The germline gives CDR1 MDHEN, CDR2 SYDVKM. As DNA, the CDR3 is TGTGCCAGCAGTTTAAGAGCCGGGACAGGGGTATACGAGCAGTACTTC. Amino acids: CASSLRAGTGVYEQYF.

Here the CDR3 reads CASSQSGGGNTIYF. CDR3 nucleotides: TGTGCCAGCAGCCAATCGGGGGGTGGAAACACCATATATTTT. The J gene is TRBJ1-3, the V gene TRBV7-9; D might be TRBD1 (5 bases). Germline CDR1 and CDR2: SEHNR and FQNEAQ (reference sequence). Between the trimmed V and J ends, which lost 5 bases and 3 bases, there was a span of 11 bases. This CDR3 contains 14 residues.

The CDR3 loop reads CASSFSTGSYGYTF. The CDR3 bases are TGTGCCAGTAGTTTCTCGACAGGGTCATATGGCTACACCTTC. The rearrangement uses TRBV19 and TRBJ1-2; 7 bases are a match to TRBD1. The CDR3 loop spans 14 amino acids. Germline assignment: CDR1 LNHDA and CDR2 SQIVND (reference sequence). Unmatched junction bases numbered 8, after V lost 5 bases and J lost 5 bases.

In this sample, this clone turned up once. The chain combines TRBV7-2 with TRBJ2-1; D is undetermined. Deletions cut 5 bases from V and 8 bases from J, with 13 bases between. Germline V CDR1 and CDR2: SGHTA, FQGNSA. This CDR3 spans 13 amino acids. CDR3 sequence (DNA): TGTGCCAGCAGCCCCCCCCTGGGCGATGAGCAGTTCTTC. Its protein is CASSPPLGDEQFF.

The chain employs TRBV7-9 and TRBJ2-2; 10 bases match TRBD2. Germline-derived CDR1 and CDR2 are SEHNR and FQNEAQ (reference sequence). The CDR3 covers 17 residues. Trimming at V came to 5 bases and at J to 5 bases, leaving 11 bases not matched to a gene. The CDR3 is CASSPYRLAGVTGELFF. The CDR3 DNA reads as TGTGCCAGCAGCCCATATCGGCTAGCGGGGGTAACCGGGGAGCTGTTTTTT.

This chain uses TRBV4-1 with TRBJ2-7; D is uncertain. CDR3 length: 12 residues. Trimming removed 0 bases at V and 9 bases at J, with 9 bases between. The germline CDR1 and CDR2 sequences are MGHRA and YSYEKL. For the CDR3, the DNA is TGCGCCAGCAGCCAAGAGGCGGCGGTGCAGTACTTC. Translation: CASSQEAAVQYF.

The genes are TRBV29-1 and TRBJ1-1; D may be TRBD1 (5 bases). CDR1 SQVTM and CDR2 ANQGSEA come from the germline V gene. This CDR3 comprises 12 residues. Trimming shortened V by 2 bases and J by 11 bases, and 15 bases separated the two germline ends. Here the CDR3 DNA reads TGCAGCGTTGAAAGTTTAGGGGTTCGGGCTTTCTTT. This sequence encodes CSVESLGVRAFF. Full variable domain (missing parts from reference TRBV29-1 and TRBJ1-1): SAVISQKPSRDICQRGTSLTIQCQVDSQVTMMFWYRQQPGQSLTLIATANQGSEATYESGFVIDKFPISRPNLTFSTLTVSNMSPEDSSIYLCSVESLGVRAFFGQGTRLTVV.

The chain uses TRBV1 and TRBJ2-5; the table's D gene call, TRBD2, was not cross checked with the DNA. TRBV1 is given as a pseudogene. CDR3 length: 15 residues. The chain's CDR3 is CTSSPRMAVQETQYF. The CDR3 DNA sequence: TGCACCAGCAGCCCTAGGATGGCGGTCCAAGAGACCCAGTACTTC.

The rearrangement uses TRBV6-2 or TRBV6-3 and TRBJ2-3; D remains unclear. Looked up from germline, CDR1 is MNHEY and CDR2 is SVGEGT. The V gene lost 3 bases and the J gene lost 1 base, with 11 bases spanning the gap. The CDR3 loop spans 15 amino acids. The CDR3 sequence is CASSYFGQRTDTQYF. CDR3 in DNA: TGTGCCAGCAGTTATTTTGGCCAACGCACAGATACGCAGTATTTT.

This clone is a singleton in its sample. The rearrangement links TRBV5-1 to TRBJ2-5; 8 bases are a match to TRBD2. V gave up 2 bases and J gave up 4 bases; unmatched junction bases: 7. The germline gives CDR1 SGHRS, CDR2 YFSETQ. The CDR3 runs to 15 residues. The CDR3 DNA sequence: TGCGCCAGCAGCTTTTCCGGGGGGGGTCGAGAGACCCAGTACTTC. This encodes CASSFSGGGRETQYF.

The genes are TRBV6-2 or TRBV6-3 and TRBJ2-7; TRBD1 agrees at 8 bases. This CDR3 comprises 16 residues. The ends lost 1 base at V and 3 bases at J; junction bases unmatched: 8. The V gene's germline CDR1 is MNHEY and CDR2 SVGEGT. This CDR3 reads CASSYFPGQELYEQYF. The DNA of the CDR3 is TGTGCCAGCAGTTACTTCCCGGGACAGGAACTCTACGAGCAGTACTTC.

The rearrangement joins TRBV5-1 to TRBJ1-4, with D hard to call. Per the germline V gene, CDR1 is SGHRS and CDR2 is YFSETQ. The CDR3 length is 14 residues. Trimming took 5 bases from V and 6 from J, leaving 14 bases between them. The CDR3 spells CASRLAGKDEKLFF. For the CDR3, the DNA is TGCGCCAGCAGACTGGCAGGAAAGGATGAAAAACTGTTTTTT. Drawing the rest from reference TRBV5-1 and TRBJ1-4, the complete variable domain is KAGVTQTPRYLIKTRGQQVTLSCSPISGHRSVSWYQQTPGQGLQFLFEYFSETQRNKGNFPGRFSGRQFSNSRSEMNVSTLELGDSALYLCASRLAGKDEKLFFGSGTQLSVL.

V gene TRBV13 combines with J gene TRBJ2-3, with TRBD2 identical over 10 bases. Germline CDR1 PRHDT, CDR2 FYEKMQ (reference sequence). CDR3 length: 16 amino acids. The V segment lost 5 bases and the J segment 4 bases; nucleotides outside the gene matches: 9. The CDR3: CASSLPGLAQADTQYF. CDR3 DNA sequence: TGTGCCAGCAGCCTACCGGGACTAGCGCAAGCAGATACGCAGTATTTT.

In regard to this clone: Sequence at one end of the junction differs from germline and may be a read error. V usage is TRBV5-5 and J usage is TRBJ2-2; D is unresolved. This CDR3 comprises 12 residues. The germline V gene encodes CDR1 SGHKS and CDR2 YYEKEE (reference sequence). The CDR3 region is CASSLNTGELFF. DNA of the CDR3: TGTGCCAGCAGCTTAAACACGGGGGAGCTGTTTTTT.